These 30 T cell receptor beta chains came from one sample sequenced in a study of T-cell reconstitution after alpha-beta-depleted transplantation in children. Construction of the TCRbeta library involved unique molecular identifiers. Using its own MiXCR run on the PCR reads, TCRdb lists one record per CDR3 protein. This table holds around 300,000 distinct CDR3 sequences, approximately 10% found once. The source was peripheral blood, collected 180 days after TCRalphabeta/CD19-depleted stem cell transplant. The receptor source for this set is a male patient aged 2 to 9 who had a stem cell transplant for chronic granulomatous disease, so the T cells may come from the graft donor.

In this sample, this clonotype turned up many times. The genes are TRBV5-1 and TRBJ2-7; maybe TRBD1 (6 bases). The germline V gene encodes CDR1 SGHRS and CDR2 YFSETQ. The CDR3 extends over 16 amino acids. Trimming removed 3 bases from V and 0 bases from J, with 16 bases in between. CDR3 nucleotide sequence: TGCGCCAGCAGCTATTCCCACCAGGGGAACTCCTACGAGCAGTACTTC. Translated: CASSYSHQGNSYEQYF.

This clonotype was detected many times. The chain uses TRBV30 and TRBJ2-3; the D is unclear. Between the trimmed V and J ends, which lost 0 bases and 0 bases, there was a span of 10 bases. The CDR3 is made up of 15 amino acids. Per the germline V gene, CDR1 is GTSNPN and CDR2 is SVGIG (reference sequence). CDR3 in DNA: TGTGCCTGGAGTGTCTGGGGTTCTAGCACAGATACGCAGTATTTT. Its translation: CAWSVWGSSTDTQYF. Using reference TRBV30 and TRBJ2-3 for the parts outside the CDR3, the full variable domain is SQTIHQWPATLVQPVGSPLSLECTVEGTSNPNLYWYRQAAGRGLQLLFYSVGIGQISSEVPQNLSASRPQDRQFILSSKKLLLSDSGFYLCAWSVWGSSTDTQYFGPGTRLTVL.

This clonotype was seen ten or more times. The chain is built from TRBV12-3 or TRBV12-4 and TRBJ1-5; D is unresolved. V was clipped by 5 bases and J by 0 bases, with 14 bases between them. The CDR3 spans 16 residues. The CDR3 nucleotides read TGTGCCAGCAGTATAAACCTTGGGGTTAGCAATCAGCCCCAGCATTTT. It specifies CASSINLGVSNQPQHF.

In this sample, this clonotype turned up many times. The V gene is TRBV10-3, the J gene TRBJ2-3; the D is unclear. V was shortened by 5 bases and J by 0 bases, with 21 bases between the two germline ends. Germline V gene lookup returns CDR1 ENHRY and CDR2 SYGVKD. This CDR3 has 18 residues. This CDR3 is CAISHPSTGVASTDTQYF. CDR3 coding DNA: TGTGCCATCAGTCATCCCTCCACTGGCGTTGCTAGCACAGATACGCAGTATTTT.

This clonotype was seen ten or more times. The chain joins TRBV6-2 or TRBV6-3 to TRBJ2-7; 8 nucleotides match TRBD1. Germline CDR1 MNHEY, CDR2 SVGEGT. The CDR3 is 11 residues long. After removal of 10 bases from V and 5 bases from J, the junction contained 4 bases not matched to a gene. The CDR3 here is CATRQGNEQYF. CDR3 DNA sequence: TGTGCCACAAGACAGGGGAACGAGCAGTACTTC.

In this sample, this clonotype turned up many times. V usage is TRBV5-1 and J usage is TRBJ2-2, with D possibly being TRBD2 (5 bases). Germline V gives CDR1 SGHRS, CDR2 YFSETQ. This CDR3 has 16 residues. Trimming removed 4 bases from V and 5 bases from J, with 18 bases in between. The CDR3 here is CASSPAGVLETGELFF. The CDR3 DNA reads TGCGCCAGCAGCCCGGCCGGGGTTTTGGAAACCGGGGAGCTGTTTTTT.

This clonotype was observed many times. V is TRBV20-1 and J is TRBJ2-7, with TRBD1 matching over 8 bases. The CDR3 has 12 amino acids. V lost 4 bases to trimming and J lost 5 bases; unmatched junction nucleotides: 4. In germline, CDR1 is DFQATT, CDR2 SNEGSKA (reference sequence). This CDR3 reads CSATQTGDEQYF. CDR3 bases: TGCAGTGCTACCCAGACAGGGGACGAGCAGTACTTC.

This clonotype has ten or more counts. The chain links TRBV7-2 to TRBJ2-3, with no clear D. Between the trimmed V and J ends, which lost 2 bases and 4 bases, there was a span of 10 bases. The CDR3 loop spans 14 amino acids. Germline CDR1 reads SGHTA; CDR2 reads FQGNSA. The CDR3 sequence is CASSLLIVADTQYF. CDR3 bases: TGTGCCAGCAGCTTACTCATAGTGGCAGATACGCAGTATTTT.

This clonotype was observed at least ten times. J is TRBJ2-2 and V is TRBV6-2 or TRBV6-3; D is ambiguous. The CDR3 runs to 12 residues. V lost 2 bases and J lost 7, with 5 bases in between. Germline V gene lookup returns CDR1 MNHEY and CDR2 SVGEGT. The CDR3: CASSYPGGELFF. The DNA of the CDR3 is TGTGCCAGCAGTTACCCCGGCGGGGAGCTGTTTTTT.

This clonotype was seen many times. The chain combines TRBV27 with TRBJ2-3; 9 bases fit TRBD2. Trimming took 3 bases from V and 2 from J; bases not matched to a gene: 6. The CDR3 covers 16 residues. Germline CDR1 reads MNHEY; CDR2 reads SMNVEV (reference sequence). The CDR3 nucleotides read TGTGCCAGCAGTTTCGGGACTAGCCTGGACACAGATACGCAGTATTTT. It specifies CASSFGTSLDTDTQYF.

This clonotype was recorded at least ten times. The gene calls are TRBV6-1 and TRBJ2-2, with D perhaps TRBD1 or TRBD2 (5 bases each). Looked up from germline, CDR1 is MNHNS and CDR2 is SASEGT. This CDR3 contains 15 residues. The V gene lost 2 bases and the J gene lost 4 bases, with 11 bases spanning the gap. The CDR3 region has the DNA TGTGCCAGCAGTGAACCGAGGGACGGCACCGGGGAGCTGTTTTTT. Residues: CASSEPRDGTGELFF.

This clonotype was detected ten times or more. The chain is built from TRBV10-2 and TRBJ2-7; tentative D call: TRBD2 (7 bases). Germline-derived CDR1 and CDR2 are WSHSY and SAAADI. CDR3 length equals 14 residues. V was shortened by 2 bases and J by 6 bases, with 14 bases between the two germline ends. CDR3 loop: CASSEMGGAIEQYF. The CDR3 region has the DNA TGCGCCAGCAGTGAGATGGGGGGGGCGATCGAGCAGTACTTC.

The sample holds many counts of this clonotype. V gene TRBV12-3 or TRBV12-4 combines with J gene TRBJ2-7; 8 bases match TRBD1. Trimming at V came to 3 bases and at J to 0 bases, leaving 7 bases not matched to a gene. The length of the CDR3 is 16 residues. CDR3 in amino acids: CASSFRTGPSSYEQYF. The CDR3 region has the DNA TGTGCCAGCAGTTTCAGGACAGGGCCGAGCTCCTACGAGCAGTACTTC.

This clonotype was seen repeatedly, ten times or more. The chain recombines TRBV12-3 or TRBV12-4 with TRBJ2-1; 11 bases fit TRBD2. V was pared by 5 bases and J by 6 bases, with 12 bases of the junction left unmatched. The CDR3 spans 17 residues. Here the CDR3 DNA reads TGTGCCAGCAGTCCAGAATTAGCGGGAGGGCCCAGCAATGAGCAGTTCTTC. This translates into CASSPELAGGPSNEQFF.

V usage is TRBV12-3 or TRBV12-4 and J usage is TRBJ2-1; TRBD2 matches 15 bases. Trimming removed 5 bases from V and 7 bases from J; junction bases left unmatched: 6. The CDR3 has 16 amino acids. The CDR3 sequence: CASSLWTSGRGNEQFF. Written as DNA, the CDR3 is TGTGCCAGCAGTCTCTGGACTAGCGGGAGGGGTAATGAGCAGTTCTTC.

The table lists this clonotype with many counts. This rearrangement joins TRBV25-1 to TRBJ2-1, with D possibly matching TRBD2 (6 bases). The CDR3 covers 15 residues. Germline V gene data show CDR1 as MGHDK and CDR2 as SYGVNS. Trimming shortened V by 3 bases and J by 2 bases, and 11 bases separated the two germline ends. CDR3: CASSDRESTYNEQFF. The CDR3 DNA sequence: TGTGCCAGCAGTGATCGGGAGTCCACCTACAATGAGCAGTTCTTC.

The table lists this clonotype with many counts. The junction departs from germline at one end; a sequencing error may be responsible. The chain employs TRBV10-3 and TRBJ1-2; 7 nucleotides align to TRBD1. The CDR3 extends over 13 amino acids. Germline-derived CDR1 and CDR2 are ENHRY and SYGVKD. This chain's CDR3 is CANSAGTESGYTF. DNA for the CDR3: TGTGCCAACAGTGCCGGGACAGAAAGTGGCTACACCTTC.

This clonotype has ten or more counts. This chain connects TRBV20-1 to TRBJ2-5; 11 nucleotides match TRBD2. The V and J ends lost 6 bases and 5 bases, in that order; junction bases with no gene match: 11. Germline lookup yields CDR1 DFQATT and CDR2 SNEGSKA (reference sequence). This CDR3 is built from 15 residues. The CDR3 DNA reads as TGCAGTGCCCCGGTTAGCGGGAGGGCCCGGGAGACCCAGTACTTC. Amino acid sequence: CSAPVSGRARETQYF.

This clonotype was picked up many times. The chain carries TRBV4-2 and TRBJ1-1; TRBD1 matches at 9 bases. Looked up from germline, CDR1 is LGHNA and CDR2 is YNFKEQ. V was clipped by 5 bases and J by 7 bases; unmatched bases: 11. This CDR3 is 15 amino acids long. CDR3 in DNA: TGTGCCAGCAGCATACCGGGACAGGGAGTAATTGAAGCTTTCTTT. This translates into CASSIPGQGVIEAFF.

This clonotype has ten or more counts. The gene calls are TRBV3-1 and TRBJ1-4, with D perhaps matching TRBD1 (6 bases). Per germline, CDR1 LGHDT and CDR2 YNNKEL (reference sequence). The CDR3 length is 16 residues. The germline V and J ends were trimmed by 2 bases and 0 bases, with 10 bases remaining between them. The CDR3 sequence is CASSQNRQATNEKLFF. The CDR3 nucleotides read TGTGCCAGCAGCCAAAACCGACAGGCAACTAATGAAAAACTGTTTTTT.

This clonotype rates as medium-sized. The CDR3 loop reads CSARGSGRSDTQYF. The CDR3 nucleotides read TGCAGTGCTAGAGGTAGCGGGCGATCAGATACGCAGTATTTT. The rearrangement joins TRBV20-1 to TRBJ2-3; 7 positions agree with TRBD2. J was trimmed by 4 bases and V by 1 base; bases with no gene match: 5. The CDR3 sequence is 14 residues long. Looked up from germline, CDR1 is DFQATT and CDR2 is SNEGSKA (reference sequence).

This chain connects TRBV14 to TRBJ2-1, with 10 bases identical to TRBD2. V lost 5 bases and J lost 6; bases outside the gene matches: 13. Germline loops: CDR1 SGHDN, CDR2 FVKESK. CDR3 length: 17 amino acids. This CDR3 reads CASSFRESTSGFNEQFF. For the CDR3, the DNA is TGTGCCAGCAGCTTCAGGGAATCGACTAGCGGGTTCAATGAGCAGTTCTTC.

This clonotype came up once. This sequence may be a read error, since a much larger clone differs from it by one base. The CDR3 nucleotides are TGTGCCAGCAGGCTGGTCCAAAACGCGTTGGATACGCGGTATTTT. The encoded protein is CASRLVQNALDTRYF. The V gene is TRBV7-2, the J gene TRBJ2-3; D call uncertain. CDR3 size: 15 residues. Germline V gives CDR1 SGHTA, CDR2 FQGNSA.

At least ten counts were recorded for this clonotype. The junction differs from germline at one of its ends, possibly a read error. The V gene is TRBV20-1, the J gene TRBJ1-5; 8 nucleotides line up with TRBD1. This CDR3 region has 15 residues. Germline V gives CDR1 DFQATT, CDR2 SNEGSKA (reference sequence). DNA for the CDR3: TGCAGTGCTAACCAGGGGGCAGGTAGCTATCAGCCCCAGCATTTT. It is translated as CSANQGAGSYQPQHF.

This clonotype has a count of ten or more. The genes are TRBV12-3 or TRBV12-4 and TRBJ2-3; no clear D. V gave up 1 base and J gave up 1 base, with 3 bases separating them. The CDR3 length is 13 residues. The CDR3 nucleotides are TGTGCCAGCAGTTTAGTTCGCACAGATACGCAGTATTTT. Amino acids: CASSLVRTDTQYF.

This clonotype was observed many times. The J gene is TRBJ2-5, the V gene TRBV29-1; D might be TRBD1 (5 bases). Germline V gene lookup returns CDR1 SQVTM and CDR2 ANQGSEA. With 4 bases removed from V and 2 bases from J, the gap between germline ends came to 8 bases. The CDR3 runs to 12 residues. This chain's CDR3 is CSVADKQETQYF. CDR3 DNA: TGCAGCGTTGCGGACAAACAAGAGACCCAGTACTTC.

This clonotype showed up many times. The genes are TRBV29-1 and TRBJ2-1; D not resolved. This CDR3 is 15 amino acids long. Germline V lookup: CDR1 SQVTM, CDR2 ANQGSEA. V gave up 3 bases and J gave up 0 bases, with 12 bases separating them. In DNA, the CDR3 is TGCAGCGTTGAGGGGAATCAAAGCTCCTACAATGAGCAGTTCTTC. Translated: CSVEGNQSSYNEQFF.

This clonotype was counted ten times or more. This chain uses TRBV13 with TRBJ2-2, with D possibly being TRBD1 or TRBD2 (5 bases each). Trimming took 7 bases from V and 3 from J, leaving 15 bases between them. The germline CDR1 and CDR2 sequences are PRHDT and FYEKMQ (reference sequence). This CDR3 spans 15 amino acids. The CDR3 is CASTRGLGDTGELFF. The CDR3 nucleotides read TGTGCCAGCACCCGAGGGCTAGGGGACACCGGGGAGCTGTTTTTT.

This clonotype was counted many times. The genes are TRBV5-1 and TRBJ2-1; 13 bases align to TRBD2. V dropped 6 bases and J dropped 3; count of bases not matched to a gene: 9. The germline CDR1 and CDR2 sequences are SGHRS and YFSETQ. The CDR3 sequence is 17 residues long. The CDR3 is CASTGTSGKEGYNEQFF. CDR3 bases: TGCGCCAGCACGGGGACTAGCGGGAAAGAGGGCTACAATGAGCAGTTCTTC.

The table lists this clonotype with many counts. The chain combines TRBV18 with TRBJ2-1, with unresolved D. The ends were cut back, 1 base at V and 0 bases at J, with 7 bases in the middle. The CDR3 has 15 amino acids. Germline V CDR1 and CDR2: KGHSH, LQKENI. CDR3 region: CASSPQSSSYNEQFF. CDR3 coding DNA: TGTGCCAGCTCACCACAGTCGAGCTCCTACAATGAGCAGTTCTTC.